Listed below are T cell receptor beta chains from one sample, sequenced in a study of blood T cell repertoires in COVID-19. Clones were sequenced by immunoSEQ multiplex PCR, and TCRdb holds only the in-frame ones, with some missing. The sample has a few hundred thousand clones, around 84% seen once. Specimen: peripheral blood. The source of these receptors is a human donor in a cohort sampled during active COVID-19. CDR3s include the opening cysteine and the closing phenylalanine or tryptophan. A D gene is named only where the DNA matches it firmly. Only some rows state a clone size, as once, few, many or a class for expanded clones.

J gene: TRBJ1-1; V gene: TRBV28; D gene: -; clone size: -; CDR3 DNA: TGTGCCAGCGAACAGCAATACACTGAAGCTTTCTTT; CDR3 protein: CASEQQYTEAFF
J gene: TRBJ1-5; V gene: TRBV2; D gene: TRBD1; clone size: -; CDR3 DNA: TGTGCCAGCAGTGAAGACAGGGGAAGTCAGCCCCAGCATTTT; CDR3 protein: CASSEDRGSQPQHF
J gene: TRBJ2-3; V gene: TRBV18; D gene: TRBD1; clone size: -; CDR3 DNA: TGTGCCAGCTCACCGGCAGGGGGAGATACGCAGTATTTT; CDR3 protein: CASSPAGGDTQYF
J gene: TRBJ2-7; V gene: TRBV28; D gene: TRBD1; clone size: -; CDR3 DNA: TGTGCCAGCAGTTTCGACAGGGGCGCAAACTACGAGCAGTACTTC; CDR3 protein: CASSFDRGANYEQYF
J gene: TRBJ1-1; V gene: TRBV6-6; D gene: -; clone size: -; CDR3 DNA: TGTGCCAGCAGTTACTCGAGGGCGCGGATGAACACTGAAGCTTTCTTT; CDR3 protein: CASSYSRARMNTEAFF
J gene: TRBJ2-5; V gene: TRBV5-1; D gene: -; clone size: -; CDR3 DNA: TGCGCCAGCAGGGGCGGGGTGACACAAGAGACCCAGTACTTC; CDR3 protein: CASRGGVTQETQYF
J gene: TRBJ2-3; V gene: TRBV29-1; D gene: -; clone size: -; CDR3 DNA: TGCAGCGTGAGGGAGCCCGGGGGCACAGATACGCAGTATTTT; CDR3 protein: CSVREPGGTDTQYF
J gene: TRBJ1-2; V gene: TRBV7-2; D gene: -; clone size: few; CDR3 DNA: TGTGCCAGCAGCTTAAGTGGCCAAGCTAACTATGGCTACACCTTC; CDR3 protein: CASSLSGQANYGYTF
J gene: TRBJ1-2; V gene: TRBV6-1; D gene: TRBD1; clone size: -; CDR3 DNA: TGTGCCAGCAGTGAAATGCGTCGGGACAGCCCGACCTTC; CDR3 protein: CASSEMRRDSPTF
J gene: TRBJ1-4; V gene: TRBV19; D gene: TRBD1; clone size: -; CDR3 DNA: TGTGCCAGTAGCGATAACAGGGGGGCTGATGAAAAACTGTTTTTT; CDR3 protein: CASSDNRGADEKLFF
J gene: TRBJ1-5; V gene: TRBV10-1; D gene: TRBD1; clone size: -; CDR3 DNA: TGCGCCAGCAGTGTTCGGACAGGGGGTAAAAAATCTAGCAATCAGCCCCAGCATTTT; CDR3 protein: CASSVRTGGKKSSNQPQHF
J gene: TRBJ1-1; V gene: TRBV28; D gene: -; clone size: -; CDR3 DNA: TGTGCCAGCAGTACACTCGACAGCTGGAACACTGAAGCTTTCTTT; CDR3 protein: CASSTLDSWNTEAFF
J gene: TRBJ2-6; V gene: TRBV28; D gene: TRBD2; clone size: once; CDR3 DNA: TGTGCCAGCAGTAGCGCGGGGGGCCCGATGGGGGCCAACGTCCTGACTTTC; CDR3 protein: CASSSAGGPMGANVLTF
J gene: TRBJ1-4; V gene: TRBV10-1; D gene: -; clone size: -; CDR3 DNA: TGCGCCACACAGGGTTTCGGTAATGAAAAACTGTTTTTT; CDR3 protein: CATQGFGNEKLFF
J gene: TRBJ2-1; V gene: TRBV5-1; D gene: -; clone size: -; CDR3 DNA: TGCGCCAGCAGTCTGGGCGGGCAGAACAATGAGCAGTTCTTC; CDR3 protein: CASSLGGQNNEQFF
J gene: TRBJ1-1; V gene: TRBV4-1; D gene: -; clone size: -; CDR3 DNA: TGCGCCAGCAGCCAAGTTGGTACTTTTGAAGCTTTCTTT; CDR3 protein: CASSQVGTFEAFF
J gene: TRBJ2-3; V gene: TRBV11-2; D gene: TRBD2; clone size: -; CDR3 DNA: TGTGCCAGCAGCTTAGGAGCGGGAGCTCTAGATACGCAGTATTTT; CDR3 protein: CASSLGAGALDTQYF
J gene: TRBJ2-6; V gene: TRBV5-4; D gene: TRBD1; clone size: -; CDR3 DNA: TGTGCCAGCAGCGCGGACAGGGAGACGGGCTCTGGGGCCAACGTCCTGACTTTC; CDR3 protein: CASSADRETGSGANVLTF
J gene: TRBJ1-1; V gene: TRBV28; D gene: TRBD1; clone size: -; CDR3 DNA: TGTGCCAGCAGTAATACCGGGACAGAGAACACTGAAGCTTTCTTT; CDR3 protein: CASSNTGTENTEAFF
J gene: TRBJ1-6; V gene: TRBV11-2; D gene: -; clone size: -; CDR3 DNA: TGTGCCAGCAGCTTTATAGGGAGGAATTCACCCCTCCACTTT; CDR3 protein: CASSFIGRNSPLHF
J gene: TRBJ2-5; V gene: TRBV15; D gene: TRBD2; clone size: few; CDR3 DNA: TGTGCCACCAGGCGAGCGGGAGGGCGAGAGACCCAGTACTTC; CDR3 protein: CATRRAGGRETQYF
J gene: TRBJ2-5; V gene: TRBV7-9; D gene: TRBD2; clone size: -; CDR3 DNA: TGTGCCAGCACCGGGGGGGGACTAGCGGGAGAGACCCAGTACTTC; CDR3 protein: CASTGGGLAGETQYF
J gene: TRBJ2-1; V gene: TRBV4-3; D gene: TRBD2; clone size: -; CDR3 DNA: TGCGCCAGCAGCCAAGACTCCAGCGGGGGGTACAATGAGCAGTTCTTC; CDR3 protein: CASSQDSSGGYNEQFF
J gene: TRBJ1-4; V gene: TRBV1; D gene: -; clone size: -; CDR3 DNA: TGCACCAGCAGCCGGGGGGGATCCCCGGGACAGGGGAGTGGAAAACTGTTTTTT; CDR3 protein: CTSSRGGSPGQGSGKLFF
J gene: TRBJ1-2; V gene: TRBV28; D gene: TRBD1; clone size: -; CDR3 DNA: TGTGCCAGCAGTACCGGACAGGGGGGATTTTATGGCTACACCTTC; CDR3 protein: CASSTGQGGFYGYTF
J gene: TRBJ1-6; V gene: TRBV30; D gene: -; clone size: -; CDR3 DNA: TGTGCCTGGATTGAGAAATATAATTCACCCCTCCACTTT; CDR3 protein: CAWIEKYNSPLHF
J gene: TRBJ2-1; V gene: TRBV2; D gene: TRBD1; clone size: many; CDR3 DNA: TGTGCCAGCAGTGATGTACCGGGACAGGGGATTAATGAGCAGTTCTTC; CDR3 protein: CASSDVPGQGINEQFF
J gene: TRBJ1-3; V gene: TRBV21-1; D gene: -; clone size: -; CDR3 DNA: TGTGCCAGCAGCAAACCCAATGGGACAGGGGGAAACACCATATATTTT; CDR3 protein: CASSKPNGTGGNTIYF
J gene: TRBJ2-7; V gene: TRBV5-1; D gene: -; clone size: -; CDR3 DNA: TGCGCCAGCAGCAAGGGCGACAGGGAGGTCCACGAGCAGTACTTC; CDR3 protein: CASSKGDREVHEQYF
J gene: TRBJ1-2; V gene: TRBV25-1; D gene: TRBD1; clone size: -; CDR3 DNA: TGTGCCAGCAGTGAACCCCTCGGGACAGGTTATGGCTACACCTTC; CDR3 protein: CASSEPLGTGYGYTF
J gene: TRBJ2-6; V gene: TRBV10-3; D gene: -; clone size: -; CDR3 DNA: TGTGCCATCAGTCTCAGGACGGCTGGGAGCTCTGGGGCCAACGTCCTGACTTTC; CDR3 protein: CAISLRTAGSSGANVLTF
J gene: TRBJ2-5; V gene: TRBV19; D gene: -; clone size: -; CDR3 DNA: TGTGCCAGTAGTATAAGAGGGAGGGAGACCCAGTACTTC; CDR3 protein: CASSIRGRETQYF
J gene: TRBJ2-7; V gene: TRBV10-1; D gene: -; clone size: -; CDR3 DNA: TGCGCCAGCAGTGTATCCTACGAGCAGTACTTC; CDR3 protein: CASSVSYEQYF
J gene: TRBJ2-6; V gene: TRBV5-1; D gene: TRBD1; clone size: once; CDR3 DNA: TGCGCCAGCAGCTTGGGGGACAGTTCAACCTCTGGGGCCAACGTCCTGACTTTC; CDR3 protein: CASSLGDSSTSGANVLTF
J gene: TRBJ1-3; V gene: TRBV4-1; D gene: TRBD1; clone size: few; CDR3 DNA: TGCGCCAGCAGCCAGGAAGGACAGGGAGGAAACACCATATATTTT; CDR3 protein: CASSQEGQGGNTIYF
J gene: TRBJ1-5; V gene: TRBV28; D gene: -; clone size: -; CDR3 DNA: TGTGCCAGTTGGGGGGGCAATCAGCCCCAGCATTTT; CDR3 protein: CASWGGNQPQHF
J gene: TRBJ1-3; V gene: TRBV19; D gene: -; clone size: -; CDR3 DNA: TGTGCCAGTAGTAATCGACTTCGCTCTGGAAACACCATATATTTT; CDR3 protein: CASSNRLRSGNTIYF
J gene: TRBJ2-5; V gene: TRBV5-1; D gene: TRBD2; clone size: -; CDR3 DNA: TGCGCCAGCAGCTTGACACTAGCGGGAGTTAGTCGAGAGACCCAGTACTTC; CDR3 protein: CASSLTLAGVSRETQYF
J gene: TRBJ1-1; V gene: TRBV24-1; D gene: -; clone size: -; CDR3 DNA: TGTGCCACCAGTGATTCACTAAACACTGAAGCTTTCTTT; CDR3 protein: CATSDSLNTEAFF
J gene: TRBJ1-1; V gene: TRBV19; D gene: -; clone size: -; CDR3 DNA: TGTGCCAGTACCCCTTGGGCCGACAAACTGTTT; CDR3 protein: CASTPWADKLF
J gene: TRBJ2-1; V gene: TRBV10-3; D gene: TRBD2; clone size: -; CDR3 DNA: TGTGCCATCAGTGGTAATAGCGGGAGGGCCAGGGATGAGCAGTTCTTC; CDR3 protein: CAISGNSGRARDEQFF
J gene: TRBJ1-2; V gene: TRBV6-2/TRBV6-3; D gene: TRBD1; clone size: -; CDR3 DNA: TGTGCCAGCAGCGAGACAGGGGCCCAGGGTGGCTACACCTTC; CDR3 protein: CASSETGAQGGYTF
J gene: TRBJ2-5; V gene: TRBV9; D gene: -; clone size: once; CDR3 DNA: TGTGCCAGCAGCGAGGGGGAGACCCAGTACTTC; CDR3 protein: CASSEGETQYF
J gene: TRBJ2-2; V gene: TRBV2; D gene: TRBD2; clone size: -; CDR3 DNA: TGTGCCACCTCCGGGACTAGGGATACCGGGGAGCTGTTTTTT; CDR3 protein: CATSGTRDTGELFF
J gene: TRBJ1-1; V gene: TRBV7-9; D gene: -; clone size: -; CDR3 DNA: TGTGCCAGCAGCTTCAGGGGTAACACTGAAGCTTTCTTT; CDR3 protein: CASSFRGNTEAFF